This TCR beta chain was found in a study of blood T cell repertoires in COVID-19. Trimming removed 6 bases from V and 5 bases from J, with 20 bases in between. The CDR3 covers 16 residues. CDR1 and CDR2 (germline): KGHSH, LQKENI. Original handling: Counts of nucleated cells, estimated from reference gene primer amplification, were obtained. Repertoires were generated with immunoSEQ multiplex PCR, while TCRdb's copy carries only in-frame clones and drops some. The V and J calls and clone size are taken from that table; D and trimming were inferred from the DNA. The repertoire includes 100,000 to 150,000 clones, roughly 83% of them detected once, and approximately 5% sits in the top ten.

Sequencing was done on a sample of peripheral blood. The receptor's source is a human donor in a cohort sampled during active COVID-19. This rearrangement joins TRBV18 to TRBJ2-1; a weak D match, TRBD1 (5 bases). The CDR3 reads CASSPQPRQRDNEQFF. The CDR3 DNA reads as TGTGCCAGCTCGCCGCAGCCACGACAGAGAGACAATGAGCAGTTCTTC.